What follows are 11 T cell receptor beta chains derived from one specimen sequenced in a study of T cell repertoires in cytomegalovirus infection. Using its own MiXCR run on the reads, TCRdb lists one record per CDR3 protein. The sample holds fewer than 900,000 distinct CDR3 sequences; about 29% are singletons and the top ten take around 12%. No antigens are known for them. The sample here was cultured CD8+ T cells from PBMCs, taken from culture after CMV antigen stimulation. The source is a human donor in good health (CMV status not recorded). Some clones in this sample may be carry-over from other donors' samples.

As for this clonotype: A read error may produce the germline difference seen at one junction end. The J gene is TRBJ1-6, the V gene TRBV4-1; D uncertain. The CDR3 is 15 amino acids. Germline CDR1 MGHRA, CDR2 YSYEKL. DNA of the CDR3: TGTGCCAGCAGCCAAACAGTGCTTCCCGATTCACCCCTCCACTTT. Its translation is CASSQTVLPDSPLHF.

This clonotype was seen more than once but under ten times. The chain couples TRBV7-8 to TRBJ1-1, with a weak D call TRBD1 (5 bases). Germline lookup yields CDR1 SGHVS and CDR2 FQNEAQ. The CDR3 length is 14 residues. The V end was cut by 7 bases, the J end by 6 bases, with 18 bases between. The CDR3 DNA reads TGTGCCAGCACCCCCGAGCGAGGGACCCCTGAAGCTTTCTTT. As protein: CASTPERGTPEAFF.

The chain carries TRBV4-2 and TRBJ1-1; tentative D call: TRBD1 (5 bases). The length of the CDR3 is 13 residues. CDR1 and CDR2 from the germline V gene are LGHNA and YNFKEQ. V was trimmed by 0 bases and J by 11 bases, leaving 13 bases between them. CDR3 in DNA: TGTGCCAGCAGCCAAGATCGGGGGGGGGATGCTTTCTTT. As protein: CASSQDRGGDAFF.

The chain couples TRBV3-1 to TRBJ1-1; 8 bases align to TRBD1. The CDR3 extends over 15 amino acids. V gave up 2 bases and J gave up 4 bases; unmatched junction bases: 6. The germline gives CDR1 LGHDT, CDR2 YNNKEL (reference sequence). CDR3 DNA: TGTGCCAGCAGCCAACTGACAGGGGAGGCCACTGAAGCTTTCTTT. Its translation is CASSQLTGEATEAFF. The full variable domain, rest sourced from reference TRBV3-1 and TRBJ1-1, is DTAVSQTPKYLVTQMGNDKSIKCEQNLGHDTMYWYKQDSKKFLKIMFSYNNKELIINETVPNRFSPKSPDKAHLNLHINSLELGDSAVYFCASSQLTGEATEAFFGQGTRLTVV.

CDR3: CASSQRGFRNEQFF. CDR3 nucleotide sequence: TGTGCCAGCAGCCAACGTGGGTTTCGCAATGAGCAGTTCTTC. This chain uses TRBV3-1 with TRBJ2-1, with no clear D. The length of the CDR3 is 14 residues. In germline, CDR1 is LGHDT, CDR2 YNNKEL (reference sequence). V gave up 2 bases and J gave up 6 bases, with 11 bases separating them.

This clonotype was observed a handful of times. The chain links TRBV7-8 to TRBJ2-6; 8 bases align to TRBD2. The CDR3 length is 16 residues. The trim removed 6 bases at V and 0 bases at J, leaving 4 bases unmatched. Per the germline V gene, CDR1 is SGHVS and CDR2 is FQNEAQ. The CDR3 protein is CASSPRGGSGANVLTF. CDR3 bases: TGTGCCAGCAGTCCCCGGGGGGGCTCTGGGGCCAACGTCCTGACTTTC.

At least ten counts were recorded for this clonotype. The chain joins TRBV7-8 to TRBJ2-2; no firm D call. The germline V and J ends were trimmed by 1 base and 7 bases, with 13 bases remaining between them. The CDR3 consists of 15 residues. CDR1 is SGHVS, CDR2 FQNEAQ, per germline. The CDR3 spells CASSLEAPVRGELFF. The CDR3 nucleotides read TGTGCCAGCAGCTTAGAGGCCCCCGTCCGCGGGGAGCTGTTTTTT.

This chain joins TRBV12-5 and TRBJ2-2; 9 bases map to TRBD2. This CDR3 spans 16 amino acids. Germline CDR1 reads LGHNT; CDR2 reads FRNRAP. V shed 3 bases and J 3 bases; nucleotides not matched to a gene: 5. CDR3 sequence reads: CASGFLAGRDTGELFF. The CDR3 coding sequence is TGTGCTAGTGGTTTTCTAGCGGGGCGGGACACCGGGGAGCTGTTTTTT.

Only a few counts were recorded for this clonotype. CDR3 protein: CASMSRNNSPLHF. The CDR3 DNA is TGTGCCAGCATGTCACGAAATAATTCACCCCTCCACTTT. The V call is TRBV2, the J call TRBJ1-6; D not certain. This CDR3 spans 13 amino acids. Germline values: CDR1 SNHLY, CDR2 FYNNEI. V shed 7 bases and J shed 5 bases, with 9 bases lying between them.

This clonotype was counted ten times or more. The CDR3 region is CASNFRRGVNTEAFF. The CDR3 DNA follows: TGTGCCAGCAACTTCAGACGCGGGGTGAACACTGAAGCTTTCTTT. V is TRBV12-3 or TRBV12-4 and J is TRBJ1-1; D uncertain. Trimming took off 7 bases at V and 0 bases at J, with 15 bases between the two ends. This CDR3 contains 15 residues.

The chain couples TRBV15 to TRBJ1-2; no clear D. CDR1 and CDR2 from the germline V gene are LNHNV and YYDKDF (reference sequence). The V end lost 5 bases, the J end lost 4 bases, and 20 bases lay between the germline ends. This CDR3 contains 16 residues. Written as DNA, the CDR3 is TGTGCCACCAGCGGTACGACTCGAAGAAACAGCTATGGCTACACCTTC. Translating it yields CATSGTTRRNSYGYTF.